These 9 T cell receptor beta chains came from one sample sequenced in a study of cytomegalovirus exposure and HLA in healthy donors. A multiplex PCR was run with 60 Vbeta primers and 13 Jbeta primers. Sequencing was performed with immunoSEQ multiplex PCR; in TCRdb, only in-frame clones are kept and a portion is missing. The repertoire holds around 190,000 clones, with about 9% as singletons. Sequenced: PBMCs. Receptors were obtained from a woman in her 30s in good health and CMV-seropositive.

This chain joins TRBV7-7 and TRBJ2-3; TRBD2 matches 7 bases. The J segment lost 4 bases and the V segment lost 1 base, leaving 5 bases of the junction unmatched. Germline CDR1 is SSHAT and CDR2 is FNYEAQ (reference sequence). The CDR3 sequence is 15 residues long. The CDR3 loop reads CASSLGVAGSDTQYF. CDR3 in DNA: TGTGCCAGCAGCTTAGGAGTAGCGGGTTCAGATACGCAGTATTTT.

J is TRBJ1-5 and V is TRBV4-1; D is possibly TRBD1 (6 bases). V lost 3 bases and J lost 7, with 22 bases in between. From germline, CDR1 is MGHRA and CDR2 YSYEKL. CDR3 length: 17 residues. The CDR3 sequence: CASSHREGGSGGQPQHF. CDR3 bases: TGCGCCAGCAGCCATCGCGAGGGGGGTTCGGGGGGGCAGCCCCAGCATTTT.

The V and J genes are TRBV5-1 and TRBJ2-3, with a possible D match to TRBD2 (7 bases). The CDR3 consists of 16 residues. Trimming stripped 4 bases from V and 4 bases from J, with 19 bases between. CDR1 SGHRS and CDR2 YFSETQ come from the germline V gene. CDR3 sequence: CASSPVGAGVSDTQYF. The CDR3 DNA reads TGCGCCAGCAGCCCGGTGGGGGCGGGAGTTTCAGATACGCAGTATTTT.

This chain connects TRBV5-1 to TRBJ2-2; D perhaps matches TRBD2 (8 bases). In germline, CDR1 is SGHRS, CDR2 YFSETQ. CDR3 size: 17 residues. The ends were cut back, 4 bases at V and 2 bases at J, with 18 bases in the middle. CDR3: CASSGREGAYNTGELFF. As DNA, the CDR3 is TGCGCCAGCAGCGGCCGGGAGGGGGCCTATAACACCGGGGAGCTGTTTTTT. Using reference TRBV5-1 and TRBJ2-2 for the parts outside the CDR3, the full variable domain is KAGVTQTPRYLIKTRGQQVTLSCSPISGHRSVSWYQQTPGQGLQFLFEYFSETQRNKGNFPGRFSGRQFSNSRSEMNVSTLELGDSALYLCASSGREGAYNTGELFFGEGSRLTVL.

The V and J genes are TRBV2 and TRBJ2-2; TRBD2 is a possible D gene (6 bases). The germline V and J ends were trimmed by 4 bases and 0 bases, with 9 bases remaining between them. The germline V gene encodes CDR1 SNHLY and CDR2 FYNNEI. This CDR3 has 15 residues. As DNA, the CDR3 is TGTGCCAGCAGTGCGTGGGGGGCGAACACCGGGGAGCTGTTTTTT. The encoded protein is CASSAWGANTGELFF. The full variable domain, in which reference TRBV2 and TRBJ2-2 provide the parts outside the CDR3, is EPEVTQTPSHQVTQMGQEVILRCVPISNHLYFYWYRQILGQKVEFLVSFYNNEISEKSEIFDDQFSVERPDGSNFTLKIRSTKLEDSAMYFCASSAWGANTGELFFGEGSRLTVL.

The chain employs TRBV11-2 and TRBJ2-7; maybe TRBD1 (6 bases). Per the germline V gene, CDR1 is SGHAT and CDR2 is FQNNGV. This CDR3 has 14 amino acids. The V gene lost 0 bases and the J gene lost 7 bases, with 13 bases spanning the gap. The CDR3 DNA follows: TGTGCCAGCAGCTTAGAATGGACAGTCCGGGAGCAGTACTTC. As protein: CASSLEWTVREQYF.

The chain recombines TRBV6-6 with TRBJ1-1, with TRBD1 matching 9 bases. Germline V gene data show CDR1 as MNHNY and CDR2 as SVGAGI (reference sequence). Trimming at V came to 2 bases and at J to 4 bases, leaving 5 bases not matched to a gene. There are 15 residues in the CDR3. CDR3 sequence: CASSYTGQGITEAFF. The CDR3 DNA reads TGTGCCAGCAGTTACACTGGACAGGGGATCACTGAAGCTTTCTTT.

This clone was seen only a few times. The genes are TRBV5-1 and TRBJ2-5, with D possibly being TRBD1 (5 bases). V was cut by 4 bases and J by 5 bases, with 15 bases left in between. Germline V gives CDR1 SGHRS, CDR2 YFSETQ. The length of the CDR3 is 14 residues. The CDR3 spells CASSPQGESETQYF. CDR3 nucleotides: TGCGCCAGCAGCCCCCAAGGGGAATCGGAGACCCAGTACTTC.

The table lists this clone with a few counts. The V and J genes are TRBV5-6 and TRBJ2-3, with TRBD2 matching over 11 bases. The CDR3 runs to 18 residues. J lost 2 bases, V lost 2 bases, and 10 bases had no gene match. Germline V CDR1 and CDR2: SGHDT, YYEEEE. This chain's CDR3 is CASSLLLAGVGVTDTQYF. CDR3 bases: TGTGCCAGCAGCTTATTACTAGCGGGAGTAGGGGTCACAGATACGCAGTATTTT.